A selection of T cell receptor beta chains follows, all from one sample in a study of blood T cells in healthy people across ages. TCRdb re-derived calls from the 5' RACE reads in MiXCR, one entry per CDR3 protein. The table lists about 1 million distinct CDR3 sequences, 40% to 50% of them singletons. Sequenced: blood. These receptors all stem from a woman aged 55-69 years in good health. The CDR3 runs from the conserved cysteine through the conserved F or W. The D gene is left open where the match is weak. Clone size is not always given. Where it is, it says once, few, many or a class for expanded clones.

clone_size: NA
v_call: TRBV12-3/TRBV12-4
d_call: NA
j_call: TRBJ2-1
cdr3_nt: TGTGCCAGCAGCACCAGGAAATCCTACAATGAGCAGTTCTTC
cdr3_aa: CASSTRKSYNEQFF

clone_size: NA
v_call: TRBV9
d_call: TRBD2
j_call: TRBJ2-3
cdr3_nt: TGTGCCAGCAGCCCCCGGACTAGCGGGAGGGCCTCGCAGAACACAGATACGCAGTATTTT
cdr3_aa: CASSPRTSGRASQNTDTQYF

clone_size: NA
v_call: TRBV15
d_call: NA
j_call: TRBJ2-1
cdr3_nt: TGTGCCACCAGCAGGCGGAGCGCCAATGAGCAGTTCTTC
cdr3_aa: CATSRRSANEQFF

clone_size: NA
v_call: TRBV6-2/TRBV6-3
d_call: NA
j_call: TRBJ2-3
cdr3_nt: TGTGCCACTTCCTCTAGCCTCACGGATACGCAGTATTTT
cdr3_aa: CATSSSLTDTQYF

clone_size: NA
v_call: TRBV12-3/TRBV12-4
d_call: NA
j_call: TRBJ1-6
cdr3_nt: TGTGCCAGCAGCTCCTTGAGGACAGTCCGTCCCAATAATTCACCCCTCCACTTT
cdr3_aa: CASSSLRTVRPNNSPLHF

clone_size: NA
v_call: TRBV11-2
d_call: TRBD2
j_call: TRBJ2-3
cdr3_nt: TGTGCCAGCAGCTTAGAGGGTAGCGGGAGTGATACGCAGTATTTT
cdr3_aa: CASSLEGSGSDTQYF

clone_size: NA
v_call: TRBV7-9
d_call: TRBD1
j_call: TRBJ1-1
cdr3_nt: TGTGCCAGCAGCCCGGACAGGGACGCTTTCTTT
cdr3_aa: CASSPDRDAFF

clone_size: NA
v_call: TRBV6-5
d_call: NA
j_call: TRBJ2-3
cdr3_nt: TGTGCCAGCACCCAAGGGGACACAGATACGCAGTATTTT
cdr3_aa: CASTQGDTDTQYF

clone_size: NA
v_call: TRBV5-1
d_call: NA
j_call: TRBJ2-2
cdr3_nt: TGCGCCAGCAGTCCCGTGACAGCGCTTATCGGGGAGCTGTTTTTT
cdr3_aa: CASSPVTALIGELFF

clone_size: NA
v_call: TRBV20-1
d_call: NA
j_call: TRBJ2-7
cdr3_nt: TGCAGTGCTAGAGGTCGCGCGGGAACGGGGGAGCAGTACTTC
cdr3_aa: CSARGRAGTGEQYF

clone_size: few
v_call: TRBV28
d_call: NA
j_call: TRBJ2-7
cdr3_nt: TGTGCCAGCACTCCTCACGGGGGGCCCATGAGGGAGCAGTACTTC
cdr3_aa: CASTPHGGPMREQYF

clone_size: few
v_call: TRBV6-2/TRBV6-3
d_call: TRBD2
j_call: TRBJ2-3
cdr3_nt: TGTGCCAGCAGAGATCTAGCGGGAGCGGGAGATACGCAGTATTTT
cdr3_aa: CASRDLAGAGDTQYF

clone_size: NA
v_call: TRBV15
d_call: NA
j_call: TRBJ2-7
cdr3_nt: TGTGCCACCAGCAGAGATGCTGCCCGGGAGCAGTACTTC
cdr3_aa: CATSRDAAREQYF

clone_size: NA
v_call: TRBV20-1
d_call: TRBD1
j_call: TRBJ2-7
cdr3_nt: TGCAGTGCTAGGCAGGGGGAAATCGGAAGCTACGAGCAGTACTTC
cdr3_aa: CSARQGEIGSYEQYF

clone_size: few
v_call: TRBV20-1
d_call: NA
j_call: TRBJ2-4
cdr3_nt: TGCAGTGCTAGAGATAGAAGTGCCATTCAGTACTTC
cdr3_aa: CSARDRSAIQYF

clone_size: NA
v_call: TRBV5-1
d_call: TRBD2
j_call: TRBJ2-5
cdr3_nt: TGCGCCAGCAGTTCTAGCGGGATGTACCAAGAGACCCAGTACTTC
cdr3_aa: CASSSSGMYQETQYF

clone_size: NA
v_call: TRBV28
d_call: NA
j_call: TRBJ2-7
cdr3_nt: TGTGCCAGCAGTCAAATCCCCGGACTATTCTACGAGCAGTACTTC
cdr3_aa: CASSQIPGLFYEQYF

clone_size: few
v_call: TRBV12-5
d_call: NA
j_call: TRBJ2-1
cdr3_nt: TGTGCTAGTGGTTTCGGGGATTACTCCTACAATGAGCAGTTCTTC
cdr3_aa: CASGFGDYSYNEQFF

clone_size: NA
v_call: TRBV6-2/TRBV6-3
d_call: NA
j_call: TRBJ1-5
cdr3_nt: TGTGCCAGCAGTTATACGGGAATGGCCAATCAGCCCCAGCATTTT
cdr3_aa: CASSYTGMANQPQHF

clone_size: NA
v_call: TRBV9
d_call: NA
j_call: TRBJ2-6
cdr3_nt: TGTGCCAGCAGCCCCCGGGAGATCCCCTCTGGGGCCAACGTCCTGACTTTC
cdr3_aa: CASSPREIPSGANVLTF

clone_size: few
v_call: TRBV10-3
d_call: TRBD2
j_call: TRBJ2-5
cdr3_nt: TGTGCCATCAGGGATGGGACTAGCGGGAGAAACAATGAGCAGTACTTC
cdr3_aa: CAIRDGTSGRNNEQYF

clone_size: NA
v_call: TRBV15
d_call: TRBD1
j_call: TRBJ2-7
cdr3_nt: TGTGCCACCAGCAGAGATCGGACAGGGAAAGTCGCCTACGAGCAGTACTTC
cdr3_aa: CATSRDRTGKVAYEQYF

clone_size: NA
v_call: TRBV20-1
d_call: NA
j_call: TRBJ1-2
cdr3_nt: TGCAGTGCATCAGGGTTGTCAGCAACCAGTGGCTACACCTTC
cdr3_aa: CSASGLSATSGYTF

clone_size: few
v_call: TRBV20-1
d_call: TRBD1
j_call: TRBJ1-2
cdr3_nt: TGCAGTGCTAGTGGAGGGGGCAATGGCTACACCTTC
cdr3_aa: CSASGGGNGYTF

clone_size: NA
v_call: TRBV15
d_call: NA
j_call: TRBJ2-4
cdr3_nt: TGTGCCACCAGCAGAGATTTGGGGGGTCGAGTAGCCAAAAACATTCAGTACTTC
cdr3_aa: CATSRDLGGRVAKNIQYF

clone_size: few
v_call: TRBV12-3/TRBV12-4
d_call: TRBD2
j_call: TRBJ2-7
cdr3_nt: TGTGCCAGCAGGGAGCGGGGCCGCTCCTACGAGCAGTACTTC
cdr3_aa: CASRERGRSYEQYF

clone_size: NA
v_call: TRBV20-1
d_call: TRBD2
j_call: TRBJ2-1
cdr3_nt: TGCAGTGAAACCGGGACTACAGGTAATGAGCAGTTCTTC
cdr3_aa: CSETGTTGNEQFF

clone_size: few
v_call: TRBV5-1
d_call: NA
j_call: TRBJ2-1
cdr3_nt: TGCGCCAGCAGCCCTGTACTCGCGAGCTCCTACAATGAGCAGTTCTTC
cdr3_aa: CASSPVLASSYNEQFF

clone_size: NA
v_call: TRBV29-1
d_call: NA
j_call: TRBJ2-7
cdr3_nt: TGCAGCGTTGAAGGTAAGCGGGCTCACTCCTACAATGAGCAGTACTTC
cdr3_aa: CSVEGKRAHSYNEQYF

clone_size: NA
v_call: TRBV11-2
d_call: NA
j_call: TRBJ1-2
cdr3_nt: TGTGCCAGCAGCTCACTCGGGGGATACTATGGCTACACCTTC
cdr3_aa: CASSSLGGYYGYTF

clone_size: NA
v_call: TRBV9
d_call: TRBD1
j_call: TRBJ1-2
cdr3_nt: TGTGCCAGCAGCCCGCGGACAGGGGGATTTGTGGACTATGGCTACACCTTC
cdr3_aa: CASSPRTGGFVDYGYTF

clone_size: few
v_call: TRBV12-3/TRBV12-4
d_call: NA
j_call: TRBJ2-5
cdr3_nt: TGTGCCAGCAGTTTTGGGGAGGGGGCCCAGTACTTC
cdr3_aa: CASSFGEGAQYF

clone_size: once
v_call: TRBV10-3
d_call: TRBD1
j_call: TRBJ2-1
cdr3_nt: TGTGCCGTCAAAGGGACAGGGATAAACAATGAGCAGTTCTTC
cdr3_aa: CAVKGTGINNEQFF

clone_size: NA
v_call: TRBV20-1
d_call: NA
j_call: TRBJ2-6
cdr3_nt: TGCAGTGCCGGCAGGGCGGCTGGGGCCAACGTCCTGACTTTC
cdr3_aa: CSAGRAAGANVLTF

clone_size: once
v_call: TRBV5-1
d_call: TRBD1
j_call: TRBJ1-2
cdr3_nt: TGCGCCAGCAGCTTCGGAGGGGACAGGGGTTTATCTGGCTACACCTTC
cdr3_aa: CASSFGGDRGLSGYTF

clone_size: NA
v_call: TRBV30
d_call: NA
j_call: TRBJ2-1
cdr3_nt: TGTGCCTGGAGTGTCTTGGGGGCTGAGCAGTTCTTC
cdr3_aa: CAWSVLGAEQFF

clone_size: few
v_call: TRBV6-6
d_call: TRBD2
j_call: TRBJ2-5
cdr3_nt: TGTGCCAGCAGTTACGGTGGGAGGGCAGCGGGGGAGCAGTACTTC
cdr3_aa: CASSYGGRAAGEQYF

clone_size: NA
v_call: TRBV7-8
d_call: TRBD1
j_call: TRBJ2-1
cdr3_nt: TGTGCCAGCAGCAAGACAGGGGGCTTAGGCAATGAGCAGTTCTTC
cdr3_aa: CASSKTGGLGNEQFF

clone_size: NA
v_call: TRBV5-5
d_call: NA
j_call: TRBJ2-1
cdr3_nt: TGTGCCAGCAGCTTGACGGGGATCCACAATGAGCAGTTCTTC
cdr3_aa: CASSLTGIHNEQFF

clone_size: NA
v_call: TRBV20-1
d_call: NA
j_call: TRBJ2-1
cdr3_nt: TGCAGTGCTAGAGATGAGCTACGAAGAAACAGCTCCTACAATGAGCAGTTCTTC
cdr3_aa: CSARDELRRNSSYNEQFF

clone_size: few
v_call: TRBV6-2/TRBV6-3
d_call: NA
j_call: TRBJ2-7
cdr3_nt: TGTGCCAGCAGTTACGTGACAGGAAGAGGAACCTACGAGCAGTACTTC
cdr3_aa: CASSYVTGRGTYEQYF

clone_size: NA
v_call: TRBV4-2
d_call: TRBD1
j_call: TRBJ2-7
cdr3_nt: TGTGCCAGCAGCCATCCGCTAGCCCCAGGGACAGGGGGTAGCTACGAGCAGTACTTC
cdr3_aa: CASSHPLAPGTGGSYEQYF